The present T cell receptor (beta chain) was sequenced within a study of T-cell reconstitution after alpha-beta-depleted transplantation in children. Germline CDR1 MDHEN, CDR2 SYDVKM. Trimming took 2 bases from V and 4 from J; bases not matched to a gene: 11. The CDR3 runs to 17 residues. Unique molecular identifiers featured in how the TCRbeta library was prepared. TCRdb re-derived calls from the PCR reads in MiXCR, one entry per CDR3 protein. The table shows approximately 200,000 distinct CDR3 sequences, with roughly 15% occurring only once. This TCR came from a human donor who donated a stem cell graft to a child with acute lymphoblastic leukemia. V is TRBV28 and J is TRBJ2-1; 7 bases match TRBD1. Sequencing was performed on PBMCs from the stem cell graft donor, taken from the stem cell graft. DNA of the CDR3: TGTGCCAGCAGTTTACCCCAAGGGACAGTACTATACAATGAGCAGTTCTTC. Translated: CASSLPQGTVLYNEQFF.